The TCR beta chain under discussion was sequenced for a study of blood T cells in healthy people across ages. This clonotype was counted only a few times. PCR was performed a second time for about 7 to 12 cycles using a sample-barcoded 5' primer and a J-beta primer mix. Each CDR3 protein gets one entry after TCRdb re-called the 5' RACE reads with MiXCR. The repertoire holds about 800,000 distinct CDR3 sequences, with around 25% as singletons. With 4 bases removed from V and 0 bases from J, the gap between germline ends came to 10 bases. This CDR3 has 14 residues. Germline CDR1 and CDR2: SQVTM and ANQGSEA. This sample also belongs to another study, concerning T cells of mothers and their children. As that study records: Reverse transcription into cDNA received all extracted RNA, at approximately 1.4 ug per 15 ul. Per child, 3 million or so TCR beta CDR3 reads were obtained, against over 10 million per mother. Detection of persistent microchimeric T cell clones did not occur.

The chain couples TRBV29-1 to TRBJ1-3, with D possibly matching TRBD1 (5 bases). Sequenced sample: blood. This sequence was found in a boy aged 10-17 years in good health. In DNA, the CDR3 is TGCAGCGTTGCGACAGAATTCTCTGGAAACACCATATATTTT. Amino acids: CSVATEFSGNTIYF. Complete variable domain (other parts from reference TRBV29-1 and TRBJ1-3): SAVISQKPSRDICQRGTSLTIQCQVDSQVTMMFWYRQQPGQSLTLIATANQGSEATYESGFVIDKFPISRPNLTFSTLTVSNMSPEDSSIYLCSVATEFSGNTIYFGEGSWLTVV.